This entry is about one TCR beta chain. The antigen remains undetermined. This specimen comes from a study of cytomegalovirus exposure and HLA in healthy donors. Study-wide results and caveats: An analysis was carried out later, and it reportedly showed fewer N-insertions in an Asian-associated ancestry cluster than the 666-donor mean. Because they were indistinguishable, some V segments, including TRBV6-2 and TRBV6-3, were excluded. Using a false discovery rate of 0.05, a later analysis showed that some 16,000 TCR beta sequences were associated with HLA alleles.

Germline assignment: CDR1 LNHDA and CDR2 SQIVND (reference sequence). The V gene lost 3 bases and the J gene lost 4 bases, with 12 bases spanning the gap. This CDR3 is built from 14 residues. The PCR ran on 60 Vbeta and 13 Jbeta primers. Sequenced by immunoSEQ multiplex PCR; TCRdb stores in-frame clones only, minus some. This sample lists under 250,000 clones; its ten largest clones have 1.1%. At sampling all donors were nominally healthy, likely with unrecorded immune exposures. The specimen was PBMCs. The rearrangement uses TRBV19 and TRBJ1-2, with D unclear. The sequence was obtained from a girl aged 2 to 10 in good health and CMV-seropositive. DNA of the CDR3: TGTGCCAGTAGTATCGGGGAAAGGAGCTATGGCTACACCTTC. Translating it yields CASSIGERSYGYTF.